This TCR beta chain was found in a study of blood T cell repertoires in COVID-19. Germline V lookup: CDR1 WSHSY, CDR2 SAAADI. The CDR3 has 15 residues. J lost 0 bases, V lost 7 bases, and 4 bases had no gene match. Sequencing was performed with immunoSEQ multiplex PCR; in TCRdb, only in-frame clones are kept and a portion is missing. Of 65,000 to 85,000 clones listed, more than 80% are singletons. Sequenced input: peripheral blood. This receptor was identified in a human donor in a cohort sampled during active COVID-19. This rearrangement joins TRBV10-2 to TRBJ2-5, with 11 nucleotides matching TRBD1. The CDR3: CASKPGQGDQETQYF. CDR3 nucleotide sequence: TGCGCCAGCAAACCGGGACAGGGGGACCAAGAGACCCAGTACTTC.